This T cell receptor beta chain is from a study of OX40 agonist ivuxolimab in advanced cancers. General observations from the study: Patients who responded partially at 0.1-3.0 mg/kg showed clonal expansion ranking among the lowest. On average, CD8+ T cells showed a greater number of expanded clones than CD4+.

Repertoires were generated with immunoSEQ multiplex PCR, while TCRdb's copy carries only in-frame clones and drops some. Seen here are tens of thousands of clones, approximately 90% observed once, and the top ten hold less than 5.5%. Worth noting for this clone: Its antigen is not known.

Exclusion applied to patients with autoimmune disease history or systemic immunosuppression. The investigators sampled blood at baseline, at cycle 4 day 1, and at cycle 7 day 1. Germline CDR1 is MNHEY and CDR2 is SVGAGI. The CDR3 sequence is 15 residues long. Trimming pared 0 bases from V and 5 bases from J, leaving 11 bases between. This receptor was taken from an adult with an advanced solid tumor such as melanoma, head and neck, liver or kidney cancer. The V call is TRBV6-5, the J call TRBJ1-3, with TRBD1 as a possible D gene (5 bases). Sample: CD4+ or CD8+ T cells sorted from blood, taken in a trial of the OX40 agonist ivuxolimab. The CDR3 nucleotides read TGTGCCAGCAGTTACTCGAAAGAGGGGAGAAACACCATATATTTT. Translation gives CASSYSKEGRNTIYF.